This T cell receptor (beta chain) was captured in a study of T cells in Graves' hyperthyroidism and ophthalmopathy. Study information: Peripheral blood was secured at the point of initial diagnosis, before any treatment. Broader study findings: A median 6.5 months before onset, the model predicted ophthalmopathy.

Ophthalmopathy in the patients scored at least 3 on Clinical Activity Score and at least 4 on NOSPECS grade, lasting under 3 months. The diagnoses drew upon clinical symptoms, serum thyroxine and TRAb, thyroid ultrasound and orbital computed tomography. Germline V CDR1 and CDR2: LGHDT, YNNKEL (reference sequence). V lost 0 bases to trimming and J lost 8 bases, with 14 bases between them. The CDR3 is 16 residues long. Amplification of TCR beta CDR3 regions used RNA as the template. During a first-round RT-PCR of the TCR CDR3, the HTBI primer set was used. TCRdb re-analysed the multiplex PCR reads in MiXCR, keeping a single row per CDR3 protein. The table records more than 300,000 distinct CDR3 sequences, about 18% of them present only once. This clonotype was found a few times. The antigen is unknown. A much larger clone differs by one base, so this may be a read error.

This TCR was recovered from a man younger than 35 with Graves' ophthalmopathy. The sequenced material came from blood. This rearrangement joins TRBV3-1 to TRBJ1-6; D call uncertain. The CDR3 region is CASSQDYRGYYSPLHF. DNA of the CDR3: TGTGCCAGCAGCCAAGATTATCGGGGTTACTATTCACCCCTCCACTTT.